The 29 T cell receptor beta chains listed next were all sequenced from one sample in a study of blood T cells in healthy people across ages. Sample-barcoded 5' priming and a J-beta primer mix drove a second PCR of about 6 to 11 cycles. Using its own MiXCR run on the 5' RACE reads, TCRdb lists one record per CDR3 protein. The data show some 900,000 distinct CDR3 sequences, around 48% seen once. Sequencing used blood. All receptors derive from a young man in good health.

The CDR3 DNA reads TGTGCCAGCAGCCAAGAACAGGGTGCCTACAATGAGCAGTTCTTC. Protein product: CASSQEQGAYNEQFF. The V and J genes are TRBV14 and TRBJ2-1, with D perhaps matching TRBD1 (6 bases). The CDR3 runs to 15 residues. V was clipped by 0 bases and J by 2 bases, with 8 bases between them. Germline V CDR1 and CDR2: SGHDN, FVKESK.

The rearrangement uses TRBV29-1 and TRBJ1-1, with TRBD1 as a possible D gene (5 bases). Trimming cost V 7 bases and J 1 base, with 10 bases left between them. The length of the CDR3 is 12 residues. From germline, CDR1 is SQVTM and CDR2 ANQGSEA. CDR3: CSGGRGNTEAFF. The DNA of the CDR3 is TGCAGCGGCGGAAGGGGGAACACTGAAGCTTTCTTT. Full variable domain (rest looked up from reference TRBV29-1 and TRBJ1-1): SAVISQKPSRDICQRGTSLTIQCQVDSQVTMMFWYRQQPGQSLTLIATANQGSEATYESGFVIDKFPISRPNLTFSTLTVSNMSPEDSSIYLCSGGRGNTEAFFGQGTRLTVV.

This clonotype came up a few times. This chain connects TRBV11-2 to TRBJ2-7, with 9 bases lining up with TRBD1. The CDR3 extends over 13 amino acids. Losses at the gene ends were 6 bases for V and 0 bases for J; bases not matched to a gene: 0. CDR1 is SGHAT, CDR2 FQNNGV, per germline. In DNA form, the CDR3 reads TGTGCCAGCAGGACAGGGGGCTCCTACGAGCAGTACTTC. It is translated as CASRTGGSYEQYF.

The chain combines TRBV6-1 with TRBJ2-1, with D possibly being TRBD1 (5 bases). Trimming took 4 bases from V and 8 from J, leaving 12 bases between them. The CDR3 totals 13 residues. The germline V gene has CDR1 MNHNS and CDR2 SASEGT. The CDR3 nucleotides read TGTGCCAGCAGTGCTACAACAGGCCATGAGCAGTTCTTC. It specifies CASSATTGHEQFF.

This chain connects TRBV6-5 to TRBJ2-1; a possible D gene is TRBD2 (7 bases). The germline CDR1 and CDR2 sequences are MNHEY and SVGAGI. V shed 2 bases and J shed 2 bases, with 19 bases lying between them. The CDR3 is 18 amino acids. CDR3 sequence reads: CASSYPPGVGGPYNEQFF. DNA of the CDR3: TGTGCCAGCAGTTACCCCCCGGGGGTGGGGGGGCCCTACAATGAGCAGTTCTTC.

The chain combines TRBV7-9 with TRBJ2-5; 10 bases are a match to TRBD1. V gave up 6 bases and J gave up 11 bases; unmatched junction bases: 15. The CDR3 sequence is 15 residues long. The germline gives CDR1 SEHNR, CDR2 FQNEAQ (reference sequence). In DNA form, the CDR3 reads TGTGCCAGCAGTTCTGGGACAGGGGTAGGAAATGAGCAGTACTTC. Residues: CASSSGTGVGNEQYF.

In regard to this clonotype: A read error may account for a junction end that differs from germline. The rearrangement links TRBV7-2 to TRBJ1-6; D uncertain. Germline CDR1 SGHTA, CDR2 FQGNSA. The CDR3 is 15 residues long. The CDR3: CASSLAREKSSLLHF. The CDR3 DNA follows: TGTGCCAGCAGCTTAGCCCGAGAAAAGAGTTCACTCCTCCACTTT.

This clonotype has ten or more counts. The rearrangement links TRBV4-1 to TRBJ2-5; D gene uncertain. The germline V and J ends were trimmed by 0 bases and 0 bases, with 8 bases remaining between them. The germline V gene encodes CDR1 MGHRA and CDR2 YSYEKL. The CDR3 consists of 15 residues. The CDR3, as DNA: TGCGCCAGCAGCCAAGATTCCGGAGACCAAGAGACCCAGTACTTC. This sequence encodes CASSQDSGDQETQYF.

The rearrangement joins TRBV25-1 to TRBJ2-7, with D possibly matching TRBD1 (6 bases). Looked up from germline, CDR1 is MGHDK and CDR2 is SYGVNS. The CDR3 sequence is 15 residues long. Trimming took off 1 base at V and 7 bases at J, with 17 bases between the two ends. CDR3 DNA sequence: TGTGCCAGCAGTGAATCCAGGGGCCCCTTAGGTGAGCAGTACTTC. It encodes CASSESRGPLGEQYF.

This sequence joins TRBV20-1 and TRBJ1-5, with D perhaps matching TRBD1 (6 bases). CDR1 is DFQATT, CDR2 SNEGSKA, per germline (reference sequence). CDR3 length equals 16 residues. V was cut by 1 base and J by 2 bases, with 15 bases left in between. The CDR3 DNA reads as TGCAGTGCTAGAGTTGGGGGGGCCCCTCGCAATCAGCCCCAGCATTTT. It codes for CSARVGGAPRNQPQHF.

The sample holds a few counts of this clonotype. The chain links TRBV5-1 to TRBJ1-2; D is unresolved. The CDR3 has 14 residues. Germline V CDR1 and CDR2: SGHRS, YFSETQ. V was pared by 0 bases and J by 9 bases, with 15 bases between. In DNA, the CDR3 is TGCGCCAGCAGCTTGGAACAGCCCTACAAGCGCTACACCTTC. This codes for CASSLEQPYKRYTF.

CDR3 bases: TGTGCCAGCAGTTACCCGGCGGGACAGCGGAATAATTCACCCCTCCACTTT. Amino acids: CASSYPAGQRNNSPLHF. The chain employs TRBV6-2 or TRBV6-3 and TRBJ1-6; 7 bases map to TRBD1. The V segment lost 2 bases and the J segment 5 bases; nucleotides outside the gene matches: 9. The CDR3 contains 17 residues. The germline V gene has CDR1 MNHEY and CDR2 SVGEGT.

V gene TRBV29-1 combines with J gene TRBJ2-7, with 7 bases that match TRBD1. Trimming removed 6 bases from V and 5 bases from J; junction bases left unmatched: 16. The CDR3 runs 15 residues. Germline V gene data show CDR1 as SQVTM and CDR2 as ANQGSEA. The CDR3 is CSVVPGQNIRNEQYF. The CDR3 bases are TGCAGCGTGGTGCCGGGACAGAATATTCGGAACGAGCAGTACTTC.

This clonotype was picked up a small number of times. The rearrangement joins TRBV5-6 to TRBJ1-2; D gene ambiguous. Germline values: CDR1 SGHDT, CDR2 YYEEEE. The length of the CDR3 is 15 residues. Trimming pared 0 bases from V and 1 base from J, leaving 10 bases between. CDR3 DNA: TGTGCCAGCAGCTTGGCTGGCGAGAGTAACTATGGCTACACCTTC. The encoded protein is CASSLAGESNYGYTF.

The genes are TRBV29-1 and TRBJ2-3; TRBD1 is a possible D gene (6 bases). The CDR3 runs to 12 residues. V lost 7 bases to trimming and J lost 2 bases, with 10 bases between them. Germline V CDR1 and CDR2: SQVTM, ANQGSEA. CDR3 amino acids: CSAYRATDTQYF. CDR3 nucleotide sequence: TGCAGCGCCTACAGGGCCACAGATACGCAGTATTTT.

The CDR3 loop is CSATLLSGGTDTQYF. CDR3 nucleotide sequence: TGCAGTGCTACCCTGCTTAGCGGGGGCACAGATACGCAGTATTTT. The chain employs TRBV20-1 and TRBJ2-3, with 8 positions matching TRBD2. Germline V gene sequence: CDR1 DFQATT, CDR2 SNEGSKA (reference sequence). V lost 4 bases to trimming and J lost 1 base; unmatched junction nucleotides: 7. The CDR3 has 15 residues.

A remark on this clonotype: The junction differs from germline at one of its ends, possibly a read error. The V and J genes are TRBV3-1 and TRBJ2-3, with 7 positions matching TRBD2. The length of the CDR3 is 16 residues. Germline lookup yields CDR1 LGHDT and CDR2 YNNKEL (reference sequence). CDR3 bases: TGTGCCGGCAGCCAAACCCAGGGAGGGGGCACAGATACGCAGTATTTT. It specifies CAGSQTQGGGTDTQYF.

This clonotype was seen once. A much larger clone differs from this one at a single base, so this may be a read error. This chain uses TRBV6-2 or TRBV6-3 with TRBJ1-5; the match to TRBD1 covers 10 bases. The V and J ends lost 6 bases and 8 bases, in that order; junction bases with no gene match: 10. The CDR3 has 15 residues. Per the germline V gene, CDR1 is MNHEY and CDR2 is SVGEGT. This chain's CDR3 is CASSFGQGETEPQHF. CDR3 in DNA: TGTGCCAGCAGCTTCGGACAGGGGGAAACTGAGCCCCAGCATTTT.

This chain uses TRBV20-1 with TRBJ2-1; the D gene is possibly TRBD1 (6 bases). The J call may be faulty, since TRBJ2-7 better matches the DNA end. The CDR3 totals 15 residues. In germline, CDR1 is DFQATT, CDR2 SNEGSKA (reference sequence). The CDR3 region has the DNA TGCAGTGCTAGGCCCGGACAGAGCTCCTACGATGAGCAGTACTTC. Its protein is CSARPGQSSYDEQYF.

Regarding this clonotype: A read error may produce the germline difference seen at one junction end. The genes are TRBV27 and TRBJ2-2, with 7 bases matching TRBD1. Looked up from germline, CDR1 is MNHEY and CDR2 is SMNVEV (reference sequence). The CDR3 contains 16 residues. CDR3 DNA: TGTGCCAGCAGTTCCTACAGGGGAGTGAACGCCGGGGAGCTGTTTTTT. Residues: CASSSYRGVNAGELFF.

In regard to this clonotype: A junction boundary mismatches the germline segment, possibly from a read error. The chain links TRBV9 to TRBJ2-7; D remains ambiguous. The CDR3 spans 14 residues. Germline-derived CDR1 and CDR2 are SGDLS and YYNGEE. The CDR3 loop reads CASSVESLSYEQYF. The CDR3 coding sequence is TGTGCCAGCAGTGTAGAATCCCTGTCCTACGAGCAGTACTTC.

The chain combines TRBV13 with TRBJ2-7; D unclear. This CDR3 is built from 11 residues. CDR1 is PRHDT and CDR2 is FYEKMQ in the germline V gene (reference sequence). V dropped 10 bases and J dropped 2 bases, with 9 bases sitting between them. The CDR3 DNA follows: TGTGCCATCCCAAGAGCCTACGAGCAGTACTTC. The encoded protein is CAIPRAYEQYF.

This clonotype was seen only once. The CDR3: CALMKAGGRGEQFF. The CDR3 DNA is TGTGCCCTCATGAAAGCGGGGGGGAGAGGTGAGCAGTTCTTC. The chain carries TRBV30 and TRBJ2-1, with 10 nucleotides matching TRBD2. There are 14 residues in the CDR3. Trimming at V came to 8 bases and at J to 9 bases, leaving 13 bases not matched to a gene. Germline CDR1 reads GTSNPN; CDR2 reads SVGIG (reference sequence).

This chain uses TRBV12-3 or TRBV12-4 with TRBJ2-1; D is undetermined. V lost 10 bases and J 4 bases, leaving 11 bases between the germline ends. This CDR3 has 12 residues. The CDR3 coding sequence is TGTGCCACCCGAATCAATTACAATGAGCAGTTCTTC. It is translated as CATRINYNEQFF.

The rearrangement links TRBV28 to TRBJ1-1; no definite D call. Trimming took 2 bases from V and 10 from J, leaving 14 bases between them. The CDR3 length is 13 residues. Germline-derived CDR1 and CDR2 are MDHEN and SYDVKM. CDR3 in amino acids: CASSLRGEGRAFF. The CDR3 DNA sequence: TGTGCCAGCAGTTTACGGGGAGAGGGCAGAGCTTTCTTT.

The V gene is TRBV5-1, the J gene TRBJ1-4, with D unclear. Germline CDR1 and CDR2: SGHRS and YFSETQ. This CDR3 has 17 amino acids. Trimming took off 4 bases at V and 2 bases at J, with 18 bases between the two ends. This CDR3 is CASSGSASLTTNEKLFF. DNA for the CDR3: TGCGCCAGCAGCGGATCGGCCTCACTCACGACTAATGAAAAACTGTTTTTT. The full variable domain, rest sourced from reference TRBV5-1 and TRBJ1-4, is KAGVTQTPRYLIKTRGQQVTLSCSPISGHRSVSWYQQTPGQGLQFLFEYFSETQRNKGNFPGRFSGRQFSNSRSEMNVSTLELGDSALYLCASSGSASLTTNEKLFFGSGTQLSVL.

Here the CDR3 reads CASSSFQNNSPLHF. The CDR3, as DNA: TGTGCCAGCAGTTCTTTCCAGAATAATTCACCCCTCCACTTT. This chain joins TRBV27 and TRBJ1-6; D uncertain. The CDR3 length is 14 residues. Germline CDR1 and CDR2: MNHEY and SMNVEV (reference sequence). V lost 4 bases to trimming and J lost 5 bases, with 9 bases between them.

This chain connects TRBV12-3 or TRBV12-4 to TRBJ1-6; perhaps TRBD1 as D (5 bases). Trimming took 6 bases from V and 9 from J, leaving 12 bases between them. The CDR3 sequence is 13 residues long. CDR3 nucleotides: TGTGCCAGCAGCGATCCAGGGTTTTCACCCCTCCACTTT. This gives the protein CASSDPGFSPLHF.

As concerns this clonotype: A much bigger clone sits one base away, suggesting this may be a read error. V and J are TRBV6-2 or TRBV6-3 and TRBJ2-5, with D tentatively TRBD1 (5 bases). The CDR3 loop spans 12 amino acids. The V end was cut by 4 bases, the J end by 11 bases, with 14 bases between. Looked up from germline, CDR1 is MNHEY and CDR2 is SVGEGT. The CDR3 loop reads CASSFLDNEQYF. CDR3 DNA: TGTGCCAGCAGTTTTTTGGACAATGAGCAGTACTTC.